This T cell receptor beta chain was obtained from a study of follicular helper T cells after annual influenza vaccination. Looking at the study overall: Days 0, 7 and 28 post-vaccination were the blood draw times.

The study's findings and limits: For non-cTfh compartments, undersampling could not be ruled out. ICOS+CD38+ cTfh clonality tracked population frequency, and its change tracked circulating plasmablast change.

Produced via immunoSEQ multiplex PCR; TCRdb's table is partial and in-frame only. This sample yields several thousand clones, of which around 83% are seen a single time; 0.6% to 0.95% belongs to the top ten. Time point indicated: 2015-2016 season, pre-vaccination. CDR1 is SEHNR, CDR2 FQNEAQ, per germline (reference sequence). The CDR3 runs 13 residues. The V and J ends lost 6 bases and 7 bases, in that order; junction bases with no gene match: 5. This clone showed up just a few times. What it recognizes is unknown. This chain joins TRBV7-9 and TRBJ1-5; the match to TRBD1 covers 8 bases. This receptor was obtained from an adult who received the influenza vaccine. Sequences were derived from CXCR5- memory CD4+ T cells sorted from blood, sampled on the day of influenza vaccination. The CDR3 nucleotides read TGTGCCAGCAGTCACAGGGACAGGCAGCCCCAGCATTTT. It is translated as CASSHRDRQPQHF.